Each of the 9 T cell receptor beta chains below was sequenced from the same sample in a study of T cells in tumors after PD-1 blockade. The data were produced by immunoSEQ multiplex PCR, yet TCRdb's version contains in-frame clones alone and is incomplete. The data show 10,000 to 11,000 clones, 65% to 80% seen once. Sequenced here: tumor tissue, sampled after anti-PD-1 treatment. The receptors here all came from a human donor with basal cell carcinoma.

The rearrangement joins TRBV30 to TRBJ2-7, with D uncertain. V was pared by 0 bases and J by 0 bases, with 9 bases between. This CDR3 has 14 amino acids. CDR1 is GTSNPN, CDR2 SVGIG, per germline (reference sequence). CDR3: CAWSVRRLSYEQYF. CDR3 nucleotide sequence: TGTGCCTGGAGTGTAAGACGACTCTCCTACGAGCAGTACTTC.

This CDR3 is CSASRQREGGEQFF. CDR3 sequence (DNA): TGCAGTGCTAGTCGCCAGCGGGAGGGGGGTGAGCAGTTCTTC. The chain links TRBV20-1 to TRBJ2-1; 10 bases fit TRBD2. The germline gives CDR1 DFQATT, CDR2 SNEGSKA (reference sequence). Unmatched junction bases numbered 8, after V lost 3 bases and J lost 9 bases. The CDR3 loop spans 14 amino acids.

This clone has only a few counts. The CDR3 here is CASSLVGGALETQYF. The CDR3 DNA is TGTGCCAGCAGCTTGGTCGGGGGAGCGTTGGAGACCCAGTACTTC. The gene calls are TRBV5-4 and TRBJ2-5; maybe TRBD2 (6 bases). The CDR3 runs 15 residues. Germline assignment: CDR1 SGHNT and CDR2 YYREEE (reference sequence). Trimming shortened V by 0 bases and J by 5 bases, and 14 bases separated the two germline ends.

This clone was seen more than once but under ten times. The V gene is TRBV5-1, the J gene TRBJ2-2; 10 bases are shared with TRBD2. This CDR3 has 15 amino acids. The germline V gene encodes CDR1 SGHRS and CDR2 YFSETQ. V lost 7 bases, J lost 6 bases, and 9 bases stayed unmatched. The DNA of the CDR3 is TGCGCCAGCCGCCACGCAGCGGGAGGGGCCGGGGAGCTGTTTTTT. It specifies CASRHAAGGAGELFF.

The chain links TRBV19 to TRBJ2-3; 7 nucleotides match TRBD1. The CDR3 covers 16 residues. J gave up 2 bases and V 3 bases, and 8 bases lay outside the gene matches. From germline, CDR1 is LNHDA and CDR2 SQIVND (reference sequence). The CDR3: CASSIGWDRDTDTQYF. CDR3 in DNA: TGTGCCAGTAGTATCGGCTGGGACAGAGACACAGATACGCAGTATTTT.

V gene TRBV7-2 combines with J gene TRBJ2-7; 7 positions match TRBD1. The CDR3 spans 14 residues. Germline V gene lookup returns CDR1 SGHTA and CDR2 FQGNSA. Losses at the gene ends were 5 bases for V and 3 bases for J; bases not matched to a gene: 7. In nucleotides, the CDR3 is TGTGCCAGCAGCCGGTTGGGACAGAGCTACGAGCAGTACTTC. This gives the protein CASSRLGQSYEQYF.

The gene calls are TRBV6-6 and TRBJ2-5; 13 bases fit TRBD2. This CDR3 region has 18 residues. Trimming at V came to 5 bases and at J to 3 bases, leaving 12 bases not matched to a gene. Germline V gives CDR1 MNHNY, CDR2 SVGAGI (reference sequence). CDR3 amino acids: CASSPRERTSGSKETQYF. The CDR3 bases are TGTGCCAGCAGTCCTAGGGAGCGGACTAGCGGGAGCAAAGAGACCCAGTACTTC.

This clone was detected once. V usage is TRBV28 and J usage is TRBJ2-5, with 9 positions matching TRBD2. V was pared by 5 bases and J by 6 bases, with 7 bases of the junction left unmatched. CDR1 MDHEN and CDR2 SYDVKM come from the germline V gene. The CDR3 runs to 14 residues. For the CDR3, the DNA is TGTGCCAGCAGTCCTCATAGCGGGAGACAGACCCAGTACTTC. This sequence encodes CASSPHSGRQTQYF.

The chain couples TRBV7-9 to TRBJ2-1, with 14 bases matching TRBD2. Germline CDR1 is SEHNR and CDR2 is FQNEAQ (reference sequence). With V trimmed by 3 bases and J by 7 bases, 2 bases remained unmatched. This CDR3 contains 15 residues. The CDR3 loop is CASSFGTSGSNEQFF. In DNA form, the CDR3 reads TGTGCCAGCAGCTTCGGGACTAGCGGGAGTAATGAGCAGTTCTTC.